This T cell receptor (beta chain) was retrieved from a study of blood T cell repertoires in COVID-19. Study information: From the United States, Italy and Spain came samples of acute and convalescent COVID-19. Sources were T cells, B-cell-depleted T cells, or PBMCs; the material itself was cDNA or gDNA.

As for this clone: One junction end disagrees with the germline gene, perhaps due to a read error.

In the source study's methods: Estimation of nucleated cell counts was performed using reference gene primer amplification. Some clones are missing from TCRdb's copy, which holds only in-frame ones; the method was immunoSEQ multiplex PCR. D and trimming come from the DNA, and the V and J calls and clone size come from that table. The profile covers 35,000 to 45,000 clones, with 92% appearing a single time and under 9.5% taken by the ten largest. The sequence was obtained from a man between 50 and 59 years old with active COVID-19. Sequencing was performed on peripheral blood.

In DNA form, the CDR3 reads TGTGCCGGCAGCCCAGCGCGATTAGGACAGTTATATGGCTACACCTTC. Translated: CAGSPARLGQLYGYTF. V gene TRBV11-2 combines with J gene TRBJ1-2; D may be TRBD1 (6 bases). The germline V gene has CDR1 SGHAT and CDR2 FQNNGV. The CDR3 sequence is 16 residues long.